This TCR beta chain was captured in a study of blood T cell repertoires in COVID-19. The germline V and J ends were trimmed by 5 bases and 6 bases, with 13 bases remaining between them. Germline-derived CDR1 and CDR2 are WSHSY and SAAADI. The CDR3 is 14 residues long. In the original processing: Reference gene primer amplification yielded estimated nucleated cell counts. The data were produced by immunoSEQ multiplex PCR, yet TCRdb's version contains in-frame clones alone and is incomplete. That table is the source of V, J and clone size, and D and trimming were worked out from the DNA. The sample has about 76,000 clones, approximately 81% seen once.

Sequencing was performed on peripheral blood. The chain carries TRBV10-2 and TRBJ2-2, with D possibly matching TRBD2 (7 bases). This receptor was obtained from a man aged 55 to 70 with COVID-19, enrolled during active disease. CDR3 residues: CASSKGGGAGELFF. CDR3 coding DNA: TGCGCCAGCAGTAAAGGAGGGGGGGCCGGGGAGCTGTTTTTT.